These 19 T cell receptor beta chains share one sample of origin, sequenced in a study of T cells in localized non-small cell lung cancer. Sequenced by immunoSEQ multiplex PCR; TCRdb stores in-frame clones only, minus some. The repertoire holds under 100,000 clones, with 88% as singletons. Specimen: peripheral blood, collected before any cancer treatment. The receptors here all came from a woman aged 40-69 years with stage I squamous cell lung carcinoma.

The V call is TRBV4-2, the J call TRBJ1-2; no firm D call. Trimming took 5 bases from V and 5 from J, leaving 9 bases between them. Germline V gene data show CDR1 as LGHNA and CDR2 as YNFKEQ. This CDR3 has 12 residues. CDR3 sequence (DNA): TGTGCCAGCAGCTCCCAACAGTATGGCTACACCTTC. Translated: CASSSQQYGYTF.

The chain has TRBV5-6 and TRBJ1-1; D not certain. V shed 2 bases and J shed 4 bases, with 9 bases lying between them. The CDR3 runs to 13 residues. Germline V gene lookup returns CDR1 SGHDT and CDR2 YYEEEE. The CDR3 DNA is TGTGCCAGCAGCTTTGGGGAGAGCACTGAAGCTTTCTTT. This encodes CASSFGESTEAFF.

The rearrangement uses TRBV5-4 and TRBJ1-2; 11 bases are shared with TRBD1. CDR3 size: 14 residues. The ends lost 5 bases at V and 4 bases at J; junction bases unmatched: 4. Germline V CDR1 and CDR2: SGHNT, YYREEE (reference sequence). The CDR3 reads CASSRDRGGYGYTF. CDR3 nucleotides: TGTGCCAGCAGTAGGGACAGGGGGGGCTATGGCTACACCTTC. The entire variable domain, with the rest obtained from reference TRBV5-4 and TRBJ1-2, is as follows: ETGVTQSPTHLIKTRGQQVTLRCSSQSGHNTVSWYQQALGQGPQFIFQYYREEENGRGNFPPRFSGLQFPNYSSELNVNALELDDSALYLCASSRDRGGYGYTFGSGTRLTVV.

CDR3 sequence reads: CASSHHSDRELYGYTF. CDR3 DNA: TGTGCCAGCAGCCACCACTCGGACAGGGAACTCTATGGCTACACCTTC. The chain links TRBV7-9 to TRBJ1-2; 8 bases align to TRBD1. Germline V gene sequence: CDR1 SEHNR, CDR2 FQNEAQ (reference sequence). V lost 5 bases and J lost 4; bases outside the gene matches: 12. There are 16 residues in the CDR3. The whole variable domain, filled in from reference TRBV7-9 and TRBJ1-2, reads DTGVSQNPRHKITKRGQNVTFRCDPISEHNRLYWYRQTLGQGPEFLTYFQNEAQLEKSRLLSDRFSAERPKGSFSTLEIQRTEQGDSAMYLCASSHHSDRELYGYTFGSGTRLTVV.

The chain uses TRBV7-6 and TRBJ1-1; D might be TRBD1 (6 bases). V lost 1 base, J lost 5 bases, and 14 bases lay in between. The CDR3 extends over 15 amino acids. Germline V gene sequence: CDR1 SGHVS, CDR2 FNYEAQ. CDR3 region: CASSLEGGLETEAFF. The DNA for the CDR3 is TGTGCCAGCAGCTTAGAGGGGGGGCTGGAGACTGAAGCTTTCTTT.

The chain links TRBV7-2 to TRBJ2-3, with 8 bases that match TRBD1. Per the germline V gene, CDR1 is SGHTA and CDR2 is FQGNSA. The CDR3 spans 15 residues. Trimming at V came to 5 bases and at J to 4 bases, leaving 8 bases not matched to a gene. Written as DNA, the CDR3 is TGTGCCAGCAGCCGACAGGGGAGTCTCGCAGATACGCAGTATTTT. The encoded protein is CASSRQGSLADTQYF.

The V call is TRBV27, the J call TRBJ2-7, with TRBD2 identical over 7 bases. This CDR3 region has 16 residues. J gave up 5 bases and V 4 bases, and 14 bases lay outside the gene matches. Per the germline V gene, CDR1 is MNHEY and CDR2 is SMNVEV (reference sequence). Here the CDR3 reads CASSSLGVGGINEQYF. Here the CDR3 DNA reads TGTGCCAGCAGTTCCCTCGGCGTGGGGGGGATAAACGAGCAGTACTTC.

This clone occurred a few times. J is TRBJ1-1 and V is TRBV11-3, with no clear D. This CDR3 region has 13 residues. The ends were cut back, 5 bases at V and 4 bases at J, with 11 bases in the middle. Germline V gene sequence: CDR1 SGHNT, CDR2 YENEEA. Written as DNA, the CDR3 is TGTGCCAGCAGCCAGGAGGGAGGCACTGAAGCTTTCTTT. Protein: CASSQEGGTEAFF. The full variable domain, with the rest looked up from reference TRBV11-3 and TRBJ1-1, is EAGVVQSPRYKIIEKKQPVAFWCNPISGHNTLYWYLQNLGQGPELLIRYENEEAVDDSQLPKDRFSAERLKGVDSTLKIQPAELGDSAVYLCASSQEGGTEAFFGQGTRLTVV.

The V and J genes are TRBV4-2 and TRBJ2-5, with 8 positions matching TRBD1. CDR3 length: 15 amino acids. The trim removed 1 base at V and 0 bases at J, leaving 1 base unmatched. In germline, CDR1 is LGHNA, CDR2 YNFKEQ. The chain's CDR3 is CASSQADRDQETQYF. CDR3 nucleotide sequence: TGTGCCAGCAGCCAAGCGGACAGGGACCAAGAGACCCAGTACTTC.

V gene TRBV7-9 combines with J gene TRBJ2-3; maybe TRBD1 (6 bases). CDR3 size: 16 residues. The germline V and J ends were trimmed by 6 bases and 4 bases, with 20 bases remaining between them. Germline lookup yields CDR1 SEHNR and CDR2 FQNEAQ (reference sequence). CDR3 DNA: TGTGCCAGCAGAACCCAATTCCCCGAGGGGGCAGATACGCAGTATTTT. Its protein is CASRTQFPEGADTQYF.

The chain combines TRBV2 with TRBJ1-6; TRBD1 matches at 11 bases. V shed 7 bases and J 9 bases; nucleotides not matched to a gene: 8. The CDR3 loop spans 15 amino acids. In germline, CDR1 is SNHLY, CDR2 FYNNEI. The CDR3 DNA follows: TGTGCCAGCACCAGGACAGGGGGCCTTCGTTCACCCCTCCACTTT. It translates to CASTRTGGLRSPLHF. Looking up the rest from reference TRBV2 and TRBJ1-6 gives the full variable domain: EPEVTQTPSHQVTQMGQEVILRCVPISNHLYFYWYRQILGQKVEFLVSFYNNEISEKSEIFDDQFSVERPDGSNFTLKIRSTKLEDSAMYFCASTRTGGLRSPLHFGNGTRLTVT.

The genes are TRBV21-1 and TRBJ1-1. TRBV21-1 is tagged as a pseudogene. The CDR3 consists of 12 residues. The CDR3 loop reads CASRWRASEAFF. The DNA for the CDR3 is TGTGCCAGCAGATGGAGGGCTAGTGAAGCTTTCTTT.

In its sample, this clone was seen once. This chain uses TRBV6-5 with TRBJ1-5, with 7 positions matching TRBD1. V lost 6 bases to trimming and J lost 1 base; unmatched junction nucleotides: 6. The CDR3 runs to 15 residues. Germline CDR1 MNHEY, CDR2 SVGAGI. The CDR3 DNA reads as TGTGCCAGCAGCAGGACAGGAGCCAGCAATCAGCCCCAGCATTTT. Protein sequence: CASSRTGASNQPQHF.

A word on this clone: At one end, the junction sequence differs from germline, possibly due to a read error. The V call is TRBV11-2, the J call TRBJ1-2; D is unresolved. The CDR3 has 13 residues. Germline loops: CDR1 SGHAT, CDR2 FQNNGV. CDR3 loop: CASSPPGPGGSAF. CDR3 sequence (DNA): TGTGCCAGCAGCCCCCCGGGCCCGGGAGGCAGCGCCTTC.

This rearrangement joins TRBV7-9 to TRBJ1-6; D call uncertain. Trimming pared 1 base from V and 9 bases from J, leaving 7 bases between. Germline V CDR1 and CDR2: SEHNR, FQNEAQ (reference sequence). There are 13 residues in the CDR3. The CDR3 loop is CASSLGLGSPLHF. In DNA form, the CDR3 reads TGTGCCAGCAGCTTAGGGCTGGGTTCACCCCTCCACTTT.

This sequence joins TRBV10-2 and TRBJ1-2, with D perhaps matching TRBD1 (6 bases). Trimming left V 4 bases short and J 0 bases short, with 6 bases between. The CDR3 is 13 residues long. From germline, CDR1 is WSHSY and CDR2 SAAADI. CDR3 sequence: CASSGTANYGYTF. CDR3 sequence (DNA): TGCGCCAGCAGTGGGACAGCTAACTATGGCTACACCTTC.

This chain joins TRBV10-3 and TRBJ1-2; possible D gene TRBD1, 5 bases. The ends were cut back, 8 bases at V and 7 bases at J, with 23 bases in the middle. CDR1 is ENHRY, CDR2 SYGVKD, per germline. The CDR3 extends over 15 amino acids. The CDR3: CAIAPDGGGSGGYTF. The CDR3 DNA follows: TGTGCCATCGCTCCTGATGGGGGAGGGTCTGGTGGCTACACCTTC.

This chain connects TRBV10-3 to TRBJ2-2, with D perhaps matching TRBD1 (6 bases). Germline-derived CDR1 and CDR2 are ENHRY and SYGVKD. The CDR3 spans 17 residues. V was pared by 2 bases and J by 0 bases, with 13 bases between. The CDR3 here is CAISERTVRANTGELFF. The CDR3 nucleotides read TGTGCCATCAGTGAGAGGACAGTACGAGCGAACACCGGGGAGCTGTTTTTT.

The chain joins TRBV5-1 to TRBJ2-7; D perhaps matches TRBD2 (5 bases). The CDR3 runs to 15 residues. Germline CDR1 SGHRS, CDR2 YFSETQ. The germline V and J ends were trimmed by 0 bases and 1 base, with 11 bases remaining between them. CDR3 bases: TGCGCCAGCAGCTTGGGGTCGACGGGATCCTACGAGCAGTACTTC. It is translated as CASSLGSTGSYEQYF. The complete variable domain, with remaining parts taken from reference TRBV5-1 and TRBJ2-7, reads KAGVTQTPRYLIKTRGQQVTLSCSPISGHRSVSWYQQTPGQGLQFLFEYFSETQRNKGNFPGRFSGRQFSNSRSEMNVSTLELGDSALYLCASSLGSTGSYEQYFGPGTRLTVT.